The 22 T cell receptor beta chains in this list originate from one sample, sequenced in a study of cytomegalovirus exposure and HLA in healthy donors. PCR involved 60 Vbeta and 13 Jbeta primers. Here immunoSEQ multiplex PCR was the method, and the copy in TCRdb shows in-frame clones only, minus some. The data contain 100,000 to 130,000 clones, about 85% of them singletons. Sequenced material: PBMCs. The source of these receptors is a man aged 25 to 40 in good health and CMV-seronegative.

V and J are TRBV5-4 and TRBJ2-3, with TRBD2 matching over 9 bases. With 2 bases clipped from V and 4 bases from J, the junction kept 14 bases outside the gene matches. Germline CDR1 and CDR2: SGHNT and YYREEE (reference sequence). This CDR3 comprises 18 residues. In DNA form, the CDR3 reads TGTGCCAGCAGCTTTCAACCCCAGCGGGGGGCCGACGCAGATACGCAGTATTTT. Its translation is CASSFQPQRGADADTQYF.

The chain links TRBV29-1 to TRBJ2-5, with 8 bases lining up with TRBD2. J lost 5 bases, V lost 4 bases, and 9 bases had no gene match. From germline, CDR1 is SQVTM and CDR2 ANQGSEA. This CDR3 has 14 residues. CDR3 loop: CSVASGGPPETQYF. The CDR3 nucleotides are TGCAGCGTTGCCAGCGGGGGCCCTCCCGAGACCCAGTACTTC.

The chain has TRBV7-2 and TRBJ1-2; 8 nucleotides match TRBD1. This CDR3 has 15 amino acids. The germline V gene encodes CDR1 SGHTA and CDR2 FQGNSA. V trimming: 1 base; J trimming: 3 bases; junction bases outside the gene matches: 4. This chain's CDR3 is CASSLGGQGYYGYTF. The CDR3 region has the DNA TGTGCCAGCAGCTTAGGTGGACAGGGTTACTATGGCTACACCTTC.

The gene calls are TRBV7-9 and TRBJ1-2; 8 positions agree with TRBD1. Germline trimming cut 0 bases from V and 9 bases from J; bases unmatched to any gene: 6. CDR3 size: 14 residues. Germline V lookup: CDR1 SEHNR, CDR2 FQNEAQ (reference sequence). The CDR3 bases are TGTGCCAGCAGCTTAGCTTCAGGGGGCGCGAGCTACACCTTC. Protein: CASSLASGGASYTF.

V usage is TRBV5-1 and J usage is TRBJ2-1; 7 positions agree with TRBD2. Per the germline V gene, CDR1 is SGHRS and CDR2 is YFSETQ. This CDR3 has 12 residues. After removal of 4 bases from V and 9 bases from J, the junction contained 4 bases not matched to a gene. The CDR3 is CASSREAREQFF. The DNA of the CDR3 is TGCGCCAGCAGCCGGGAGGCCCGTGAGCAGTTCTTC.

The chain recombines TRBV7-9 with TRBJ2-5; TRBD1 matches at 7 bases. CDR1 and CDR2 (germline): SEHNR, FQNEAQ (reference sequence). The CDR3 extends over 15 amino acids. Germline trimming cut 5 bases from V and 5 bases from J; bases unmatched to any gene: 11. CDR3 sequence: CASSTTRGLWETQYF. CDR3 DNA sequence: TGTGCCAGCAGCACCACTAGGGGGCTGTGGGAGACCCAGTACTTC.

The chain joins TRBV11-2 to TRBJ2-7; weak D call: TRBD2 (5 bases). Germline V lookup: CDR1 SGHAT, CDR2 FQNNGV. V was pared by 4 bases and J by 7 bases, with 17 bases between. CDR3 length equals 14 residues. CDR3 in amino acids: CASSSMIGLGEQYF. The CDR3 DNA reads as TGTGCCAGCAGCTCCATGATCGGACTGGGAGAGCAGTACTTC.

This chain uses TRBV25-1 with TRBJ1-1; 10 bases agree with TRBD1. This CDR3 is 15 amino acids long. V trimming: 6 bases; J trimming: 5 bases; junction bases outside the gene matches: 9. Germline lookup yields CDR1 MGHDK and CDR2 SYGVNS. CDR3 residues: CASSLTGQGTTEAFF. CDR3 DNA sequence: TGTGCCAGCAGCTTGACGGGACAGGGGACAACTGAAGCTTTCTTT.

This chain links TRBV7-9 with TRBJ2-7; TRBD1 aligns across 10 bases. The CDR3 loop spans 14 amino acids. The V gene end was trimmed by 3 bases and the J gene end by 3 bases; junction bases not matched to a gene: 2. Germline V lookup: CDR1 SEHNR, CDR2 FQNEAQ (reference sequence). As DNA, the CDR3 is TGTGCCAGCAGCTTGACAGGGGGCCGCTACGAGCAGTACTTC. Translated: CASSLTGGRYEQYF.

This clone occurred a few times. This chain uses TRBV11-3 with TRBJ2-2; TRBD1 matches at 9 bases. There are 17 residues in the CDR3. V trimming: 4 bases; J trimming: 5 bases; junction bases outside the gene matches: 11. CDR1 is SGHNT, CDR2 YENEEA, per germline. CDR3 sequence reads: CASSSIRTGAGTGELFF. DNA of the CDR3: TGTGCCAGCAGCTCGATCAGGACAGGGGCGGGAACCGGGGAGCTGTTTTTT.

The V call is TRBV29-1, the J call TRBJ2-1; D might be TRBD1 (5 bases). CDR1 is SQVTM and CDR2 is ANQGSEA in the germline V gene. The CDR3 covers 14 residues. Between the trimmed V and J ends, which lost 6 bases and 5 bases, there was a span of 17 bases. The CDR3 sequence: CSVIRQKADNEQFF. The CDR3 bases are TGCAGCGTCATCCGACAGAAAGCAGACAATGAGCAGTTCTTC.

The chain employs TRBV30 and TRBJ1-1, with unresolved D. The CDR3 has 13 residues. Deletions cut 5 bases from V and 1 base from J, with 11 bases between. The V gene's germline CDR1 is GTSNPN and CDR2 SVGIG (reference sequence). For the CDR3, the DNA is TGTGCCTGGTGCCGACATGGGAACACTGAAGCTTTCTTT. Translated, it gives CAWCRHGNTEAFF.

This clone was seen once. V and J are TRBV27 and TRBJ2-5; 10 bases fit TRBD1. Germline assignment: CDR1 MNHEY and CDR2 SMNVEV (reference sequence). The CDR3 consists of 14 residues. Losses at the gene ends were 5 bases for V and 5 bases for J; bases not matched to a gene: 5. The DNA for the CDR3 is TGTGCCAGCAGTGTAGACAGGGGGCGGGAGACCCAGTACTTC. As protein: CASSVDRGRETQYF.

The CDR3 DNA sequence: TGTGCCTCTCTTAGGACTAGCGGTTACAATGAGCAGTTCTTC. Encoded protein: CASLRTSGYNEQFF. The rearrangement links TRBV6-1 to TRBJ2-1, with 10 bases fitting TRBD2. V trimming: 11 bases; J trimming: 4 bases; junction bases outside the gene matches: 8. Germline CDR1 MNHNS, CDR2 SASEGT. There are 14 residues in the CDR3.

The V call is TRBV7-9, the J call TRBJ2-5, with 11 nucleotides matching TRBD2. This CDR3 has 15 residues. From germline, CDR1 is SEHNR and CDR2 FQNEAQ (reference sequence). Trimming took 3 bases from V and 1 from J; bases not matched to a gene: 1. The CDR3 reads CASSLGLAAQETQYF. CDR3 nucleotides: TGTGCCAGCAGCTTGGGACTAGCGGCCCAAGAGACCCAGTACTTC.

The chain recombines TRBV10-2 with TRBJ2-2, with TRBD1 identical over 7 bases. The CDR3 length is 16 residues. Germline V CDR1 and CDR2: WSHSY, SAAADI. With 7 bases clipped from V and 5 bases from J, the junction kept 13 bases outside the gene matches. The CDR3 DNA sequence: TGCGCCAGCATAATAGGGGGCGCAAGGGAGACCGGGGAGCTGTTTTTT. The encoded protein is CASIIGGARETGELFF.

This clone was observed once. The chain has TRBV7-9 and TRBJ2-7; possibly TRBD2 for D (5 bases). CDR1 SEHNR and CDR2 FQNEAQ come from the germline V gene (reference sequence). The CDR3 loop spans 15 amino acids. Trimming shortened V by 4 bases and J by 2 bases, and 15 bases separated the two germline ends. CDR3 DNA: TGTGCCAGCAGCTGGGAGACCCGGGATCCCTACGAGCAGTACTTC. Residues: CASSWETRDPYEQYF. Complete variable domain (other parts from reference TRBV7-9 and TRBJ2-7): DTGVSQNPRHKITKRGQNVTFRCDPISEHNRLYWYRQTLGQGPEFLTYFQNEAQLEKSRLLSDRFSAERPKGSFSTLEIQRTEQGDSAMYLCASSWETRDPYEQYFGPGTRLTVT.

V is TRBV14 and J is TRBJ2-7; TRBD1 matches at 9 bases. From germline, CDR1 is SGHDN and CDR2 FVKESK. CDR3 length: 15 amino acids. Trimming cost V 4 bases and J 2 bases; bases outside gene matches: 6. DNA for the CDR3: TGTGCCAGCAGCCGTCCGGGACAGGGAGCCTACGAGCAGTACTTC. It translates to CASSRPGQGAYEQYF.

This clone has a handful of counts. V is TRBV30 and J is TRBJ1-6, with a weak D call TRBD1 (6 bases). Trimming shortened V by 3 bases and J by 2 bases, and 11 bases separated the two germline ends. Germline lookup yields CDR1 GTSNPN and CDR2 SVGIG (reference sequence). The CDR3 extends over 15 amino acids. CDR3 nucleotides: TGTGCCTGGAGACAGGGCAGTACCTATAATTCACCCCTCCACTTT. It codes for CAWRQGSTYNSPLHF.

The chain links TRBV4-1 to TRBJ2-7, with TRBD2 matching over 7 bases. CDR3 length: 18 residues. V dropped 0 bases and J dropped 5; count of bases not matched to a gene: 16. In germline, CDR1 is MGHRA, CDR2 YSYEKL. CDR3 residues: CASSQDGGLAAMGDEQYF. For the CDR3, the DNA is TGCGCCAGCAGCCAAGATGGGGGTCTAGCGGCCATGGGGGACGAGCAGTACTTC.

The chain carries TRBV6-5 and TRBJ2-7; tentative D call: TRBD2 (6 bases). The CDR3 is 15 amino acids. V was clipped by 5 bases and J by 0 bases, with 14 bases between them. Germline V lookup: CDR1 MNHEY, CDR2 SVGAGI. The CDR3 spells CASSQDRGSSYEQYF. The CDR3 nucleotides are TGTGCCAGCAGTCAAGACCGGGGGAGCTCCTACGAGCAGTACTTC.

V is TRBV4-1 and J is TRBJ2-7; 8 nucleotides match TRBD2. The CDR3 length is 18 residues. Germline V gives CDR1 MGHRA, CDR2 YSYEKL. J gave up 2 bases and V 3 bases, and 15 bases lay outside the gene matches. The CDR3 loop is CASSHPRGGGLDPYEQYF. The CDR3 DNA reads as TGCGCCAGCAGCCACCCCAGGGGCGGGGGGCTAGACCCCTACGAGCAGTACTTC.